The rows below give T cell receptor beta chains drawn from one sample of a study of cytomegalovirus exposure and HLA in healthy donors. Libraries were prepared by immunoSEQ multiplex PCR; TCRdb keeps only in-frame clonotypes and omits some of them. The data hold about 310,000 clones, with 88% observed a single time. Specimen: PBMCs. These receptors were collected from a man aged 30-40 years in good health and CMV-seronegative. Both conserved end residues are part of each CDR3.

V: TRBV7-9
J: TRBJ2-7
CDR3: CASSLPGQSYEQYF

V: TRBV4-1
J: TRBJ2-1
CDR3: CASSPRGGANEQFF

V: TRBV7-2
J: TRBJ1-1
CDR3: CASSLDGRVKAFF

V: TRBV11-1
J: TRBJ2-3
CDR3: CASSPPYTDTQYF

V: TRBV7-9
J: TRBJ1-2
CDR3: CASSAPAGTAYGYTF

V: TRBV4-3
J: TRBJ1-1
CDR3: CASSQAITGVNEAFF

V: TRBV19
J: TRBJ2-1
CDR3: CASSIDSSKYNEQFF

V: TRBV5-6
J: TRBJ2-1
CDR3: CASSLRRGSYNEQFF

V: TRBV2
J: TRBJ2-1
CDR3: CASQLAGGNSYNEQFF

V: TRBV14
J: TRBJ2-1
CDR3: CASSQAAGGHNEQFF

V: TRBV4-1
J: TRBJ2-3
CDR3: CASSRTGGRDTQYF

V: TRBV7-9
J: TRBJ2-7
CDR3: CASSLADPTGHLLSYEQYF

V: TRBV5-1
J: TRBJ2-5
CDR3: CASSSGSWTSGGGQETQYF

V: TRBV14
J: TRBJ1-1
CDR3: CASSQQGYYTEAFF

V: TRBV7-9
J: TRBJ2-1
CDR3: CASSSGGTGIFNEQFF

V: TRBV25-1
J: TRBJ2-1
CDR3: CASSEWAGYNEQFF

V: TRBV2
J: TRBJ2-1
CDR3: CASSGSGPSYNEQFF

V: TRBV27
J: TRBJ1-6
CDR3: CASRVGSSYNSPLHF

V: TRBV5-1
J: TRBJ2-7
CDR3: CASSIPGDEQYF

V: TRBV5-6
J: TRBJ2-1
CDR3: CASSLVSSGGNEQFF

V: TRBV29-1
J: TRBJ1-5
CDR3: CSVKTTGDQPQHF

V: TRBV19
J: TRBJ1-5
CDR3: CASWTGGSGQPQHF

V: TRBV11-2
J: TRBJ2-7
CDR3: CASSLEAGSYEQYF

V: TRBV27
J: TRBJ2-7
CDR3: CASSSGYEQYF

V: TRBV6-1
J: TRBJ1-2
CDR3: CASSRTGDYGYTF

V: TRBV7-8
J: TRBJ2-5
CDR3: CASSARLAGRGGETQYF

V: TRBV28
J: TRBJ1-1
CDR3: CASSRRGRALNTEAFF

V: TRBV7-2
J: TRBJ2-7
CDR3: CASSPGGVSYEQYF

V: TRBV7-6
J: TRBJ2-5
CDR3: CASSFQAGETQYF

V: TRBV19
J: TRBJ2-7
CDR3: CASSTGTGSSPTYEQYF

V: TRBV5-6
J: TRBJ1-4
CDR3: CASSLITGGREKLFF

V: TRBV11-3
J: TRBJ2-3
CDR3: CASSLGGSRDTQYF